This T cell receptor beta chain was observed in a study of T-cell reconstitution after alpha-beta-depleted transplantation in children. Using unique molecular identifiers, the investigators prepared the TCRbeta library. TCRdb called the PCR reads again in MiXCR, with one record for every CDR3 protein. This sample has approximately 190,000 distinct CDR3 sequences; around 5.9% occur once, and the top ten carry around 4.1%. Broader study findings: Expanded clones from the graft, numbering several hundred, reportedly supplied alpha-beta T cells about two months after transplant.

This clonotype was seen many times. Its specificity is unknown. CDR1 is SGHRS, CDR2 YFSETQ, per germline. V lost 4 bases and J 3 bases, leaving 19 bases between the germline ends. The CDR3 is 17 residues long. The sequenced sample was PBMCs, obtained before TCRalphabeta/CD19-depleted stem cell transplant. The chain links TRBV5-1 to TRBJ2-2; the D gene is possibly TRBD2 (6 bases). This receptor was identified in a girl less than two years old with combined immunodeficiency, due to receive a stem cell transplant. The CDR3 DNA sequence: TGCGCCAGCAGCGTGGTGGGTTTCGGGGACTACACCGGGGAGCTGTTTTTT. It translates to CASSVVGFGDYTGELFF.